Following are 3 T cell receptor beta chains from one sample sequenced in a study of T cells in localized non-small cell lung cancer (dated by TCRdb to the early 2020s). The library was produced with the immunoSEQ multiplex PCR assay. TCRdb re-hosts the immuneACCESS table, in-frame sequences only. Its copies lack some clones; in the studies checked, an unresolved V gene accounts for under half of them, and the cause for the rest is not known. This sample lists roughly 23,000 clones; about 88% were detected once. The ten most abundant clones make up about an eighth of the sample. Sequencing was performed on peripheral blood, taken before any cancer treatment. The receptor source for this set is a male donor older than 55 with stage I lung adenocarcinoma.

Relative to its sample, this clone is medium-sized. This chain connects TRBV7-9 to TRBJ1-3; no reliable D call. The CDR3 length is 13 residues. The V gene's germline CDR1 is SEHNR and CDR2 FQNEAQ (reference sequence). V lost 3 bases and J 4 bases, leaving 7 bases between the germline ends. The DNA of the CDR3 is TGTGCCAGCAGCTTGGTCCAGGGAAACACCATATATTTT. Its protein product is CASSLVQGNTIYF. Drawing the rest from reference TRBV7-9 and TRBJ1-3, the complete variable domain is DTGVSQNPRHKITKRGQNVTFRCDPISEHNRLYWYRQTLGQGPEFLTYFQNEAQLEKSRLLSDRFSAERPKGSFSTLEIQRTEQGDSAMYLCASSLVQGNTIYFGEGSWLTVV.

This clone was picked up one time. This chain links TRBV28 with TRBJ1-1, with 8 nucleotides matching TRBD1. After removal of 6 bases from V and 0 bases from J, the junction contained 9 bases not matched to a gene. CDR1 MDHEN and CDR2 SYDVKM come from the germline V gene. The CDR3 is made up of 16 amino acids. The CDR3 loop is CASRRSGQVLNTEAFF. For the CDR3, the DNA is TGTGCCAGCAGACGCTCGGGACAGGTCTTGAACACTGAAGCTTTCTTT.

This clone occurred once. The gene calls are TRBV11-2 and TRBJ2-2; 9 bases align to TRBD2. The J segment lost 1 base and the V segment lost 5 bases, leaving 8 bases of the junction unmatched. Germline-derived CDR1 and CDR2 are SGHAT and FQNNGV. The CDR3 sequence is 17 residues long. The CDR3 nucleotides are TGTGCCAGCAGCCTAACCGGGACTAGCTGGAACACCGGGGAGCTGTTTTTT. Residues: CASSLTGTSWNTGELFF.